A single T cell receptor beta chain is shown here with its context. Patients in Seattle were enrolled during active infection, then followed longitudinally. This record comes from a study of blood T cell repertoires in COVID-19. In the study overall: COVID-19 samples, acute and convalescent, were from the United States, Italy and Spain. The analysed material was cDNA or gDNA that came from T cells, B-cell-depleted T cells, or PBMCs.

Assay: immunoSEQ multiplex PCR; the TCRdb copy retains only in-frame clones and omits some. The sample includes hundreds of thousands of clones, 75% to 85% of them seen just once. CDR1 is SGHRS, CDR2 YFSETQ, per germline. The CDR3 length is 15 residues. Trimming removed 4 bases from V and 8 bases from J; junction bases left unmatched: 9. The V call is TRBV5-1, the J call TRBJ1-4, with 9 bases aligning to TRBD1. The source material was peripheral blood. This receptor was taken from a man in his fifties or sixties with COVID-19, enrolled during active disease. CDR3: CASSAGTGSSEKLFF. CDR3 nucleotides: TGCGCCAGCAGCGCAGGGACAGGGTCCAGCGAAAAACTGTTTTTT.